This T cell receptor beta chain was captured by sequencing in a study of identical twins. TCRdb analysed the 5' RACE reads with MiXCR anew, one entry per CDR3 protein. Of 450,000 or so distinct CDR3 sequences in the sample, approximately 25% are singletons; the top ten hold around 3%. V lost 6 bases, J lost 6 bases, and 5 bases stayed unmatched. The CDR3 runs 14 residues. CDR1 is DFQATT and CDR2 is SNEGSKA in the germline V gene (reference sequence). This sample was also put to use in a study of T cells expressing NK-cell markers. That work states: Beta-chain profiling covered CD3+CD56+NKG2C+, CD3+CD56+NKG2C- and CD3+CD56-NKG2C+ sorted subsets.

The genes are TRBV20-1 and TRBJ2-1; 13 bases line up with TRBD2. The sequenced material came from CD4+ T cells sorted from blood. The receptor's source is a young woman in good health. DNA for the CDR3: TGCAGTGCGCAAGGGACTAGCGGGGCCAATGAGCAGTTCTTC. This translates into CSAQGTSGANEQFF.